The 10 T cell receptor beta chains below come from one sample, sequenced in a study of T cells in localized non-small cell lung cancer. Using immunoSEQ multiplex PCR, the repertoire was profiled, and TCRdb retains in-frame clones only, with some absent. The sample lists tens of thousands of clones; roughly nine tenths were seen once. Sequenced material: peripheral blood mononuclear cells, taken before any cancer treatment. The receptors shown here come from a man between 40 and 70 years old with stage III lung adenocarcinoma.

The chain combines TRBV19 with TRBJ2-2; no clear D gene. The CDR3 contains 12 residues. The germline gives CDR1 LNHDA, CDR2 SQIVND (reference sequence). Trimming left V 4 bases short and J 8 bases short, with 8 bases between. As DNA, the CDR3 is TGTGCCAGTAGTAGTCGTCAAGGGGAGCTGTTTTTT. Its protein is CASSSRQGELFF.

The V gene is TRBV7-2, the J gene TRBJ2-4; 8 nucleotides line up with TRBD2. Germline CDR1 reads SGHTA; CDR2 reads FQGNSA. This CDR3 comprises 16 residues. V lost 5 bases to trimming and J lost 8 bases; unmatched junction nucleotides: 14. In DNA form, the CDR3 reads TGTGCCAGCAGCGAGACTTACCGGGGGGGCCGAGACATTCAGTACTTC. It specifies CASSETYRGGRDIQYF.

A single count supports this clone. This chain links TRBV28 with TRBJ1-2; D might be TRBD1 (5 bases). V lost 5 bases to trimming and J lost 10 bases, with 14 bases between them. The germline V gene has CDR1 MDHEN and CDR2 SYDVKM. This CDR3 is 12 amino acids long. The CDR3 DNA is TGTGCCAGCAGTCTACAGACAGCCTTCTACACCTTC. Protein: CASSLQTAFYTF.

The rearrangement uses TRBV5-4 and TRBJ2-5; D is unresolved. CDR1 SGHNT and CDR2 YYREEE come from the germline V gene (reference sequence). The V end was cut by 4 bases, the J end by 2 bases, with 9 bases between. This CDR3 has 13 residues. The CDR3 nucleotides read TGTGCCAGCAGCAGTTACAGTCAAGAGACCCAGTACTTC. This codes for CASSSYSQETQYF.

V usage is TRBV7-6 and J usage is TRBJ2-5; 11 bases align to TRBD2. Germline CDR1 and CDR2: SGHVS and FNYEAQ. This CDR3 is 16 amino acids long. V dropped 0 bases and J dropped 6; count of bases not matched to a gene: 6. DNA of the CDR3: TGTGCCAGCAGCTTAGCTGGTAGCGGGGGGGCGAAGACCCAGTACTTC. It translates to CASSLAGSGGAKTQYF.

The chain combines TRBV19 with TRBJ1-3, with D possibly matching TRBD1 (5 bases). V lost 3 bases, J lost 0 bases, and 9 bases lay in between. The CDR3 length is 15 residues. Germline values: CDR1 LNHDA, CDR2 SQIVND (reference sequence). The CDR3 coding sequence is TGTGCCAGTAGTATGGGACGGAACTCTGGAAACACCATATATTTT. Amino acids: CASSMGRNSGNTIYF.

The chain combines TRBV19 with TRBJ2-3, with TRBD1 identical over 8 bases. Germline CDR1 is LNHDA and CDR2 is SQIVND (reference sequence). J gave up 4 bases and V 5 bases, and 5 bases lay outside the gene matches. This CDR3 is built from 14 residues. CDR3 in DNA: TGTGCCAGTAGTTGGGACAGGTGGGCAGATACGCAGTATTTT. This gives the protein CASSWDRWADTQYF.

This chain links TRBV7-9 with TRBJ2-7; D may correspond to TRBD1 or TRBD2 (5 bases each). V lost 4 bases and J lost 4, with 14 bases in between. Germline V gives CDR1 SEHNR, CDR2 FQNEAQ (reference sequence). The CDR3 runs 14 residues. Here the CDR3 DNA reads TGTGCCAGCAGCTCGGGGCAGGCCCTGTACGAGCAGTACTTC. Residues: CASSSGQALYEQYF.

In its sample, this clone was seen a few times. This sequence joins TRBV2 and TRBJ2-4; tentative D call: TRBD1 (5 bases). CDR3 length: 16 amino acids. Germline lookup yields CDR1 SNHLY and CDR2 FYNNEI. Trimming removed 2 bases from V and 4 bases from J, with 15 bases in between. CDR3: CASSESLGQGKNIQYF. CDR3 nucleotides: TGTGCCAGCAGTGAAAGTCTAGGGCAGGGAAAAAACATTCAGTACTTC.

The chain employs TRBV21-1 and TRBJ2-7; the table names TRBD2, a call not compared with the DNA. TRBV21-1 is a listed pseudogene. The CDR3 has 16 residues. Here the CDR3 reads CASSPRVGGSSYEQYF. CDR3 sequence (DNA): TGTGCCAGCAGCCCACGTGTGGGCGGGAGCTCCTACGAGCAGTACTTC.